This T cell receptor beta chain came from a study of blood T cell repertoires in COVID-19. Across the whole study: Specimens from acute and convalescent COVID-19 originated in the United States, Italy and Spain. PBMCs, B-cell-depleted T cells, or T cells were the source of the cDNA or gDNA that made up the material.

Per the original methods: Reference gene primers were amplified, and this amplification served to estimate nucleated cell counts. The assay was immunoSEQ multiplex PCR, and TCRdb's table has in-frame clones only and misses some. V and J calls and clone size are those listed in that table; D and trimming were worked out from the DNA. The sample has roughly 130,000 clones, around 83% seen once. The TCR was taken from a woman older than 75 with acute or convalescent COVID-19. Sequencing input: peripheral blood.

In DNA form, the CDR3 reads TGTGCCAGCAGCGGCCGACTAGCGGGGAGCCAAGAGACCCAGTACTTC. Residues: CASSGRLAGSQETQYF. The chain links TRBV7-9 to TRBJ2-5; 11 bases match TRBD2. The CDR3 covers 16 residues. Germline loops: CDR1 SEHNR, CDR2 FQNEAQ (reference sequence). V shed 5 bases, J shed 1 base, and the junction held 6 bases outside the gene matches.